These 7 T cell receptor beta chains were sequenced from one sample in a study of T cell changes during pregnancy in multiple sclerosis. The data were produced by immunoSEQ multiplex PCR, yet TCRdb's version contains in-frame clones alone and is incomplete. Among 50,000 to 65,000 clones listed, 90% to 95% were seen once. Here the sequenced sample was peripheral blood, taken in the first trimester of pregnancy. The receptors were sampled from a female donor with multiple sclerosis, enrolled in a pregnancy study.

This clone was seen a single time. The chain carries TRBV4-3 and TRBJ1-2; maybe TRBD1 (5 bases). V was shortened by 0 bases and J by 8 bases, with 13 bases between the two germline ends. Looked up from germline, CDR1 is LGHNA and CDR2 is YSLEER. The CDR3 is made up of 14 amino acids. DNA of the CDR3: TGCGCCAGCAGCCAAGATCGGACATCGAGGGGCTACACCTTC. Translated, it gives CASSQDRTSRGYTF.

This chain links TRBV10-3 with TRBJ1-1; 7 nucleotides line up with TRBD1. The length of the CDR3 is 14 residues. V lost 4 bases to trimming and J lost 5 bases; unmatched junction nucleotides: 7. Germline V gene lookup returns CDR1 ENHRY and CDR2 SYGVKD. The CDR3, as DNA: TGTGCCATCAGTGGCGGACAGGTGATGACTGAAGCTTTCTTT. This gives the protein CAISGGQVMTEAFF.

The CDR3 coding sequence is TGCAGTGCTAGGGCGAACACTGAAGCTTTCTTT. Encoded protein: CSARANTEAFF. The chain uses TRBV20-1 and TRBJ1-1; D is unclear. V lost 3 bases and J lost 1, with 3 bases in between. From germline, CDR1 is DFQATT and CDR2 SNEGSKA (reference sequence). The CDR3 is made up of 11 amino acids.

The chain is built from TRBV9 and TRBJ1-3; possible D gene TRBD1, 6 bases. Germline-derived CDR1 and CDR2 are SGDLS and YYNGEE. This CDR3 spans 16 amino acids. V lost 0 bases to trimming and J lost 0 bases, with 10 bases between them. In DNA form, the CDR3 reads TGTGCCAGCAGCGTAGGGGGGGGGCCCTCTGGAAACACCATATATTTT. This gives the protein CASSVGGGPSGNTIYF.

This clone was counted once. The rearrangement joins TRBV18 to TRBJ2-5; 7 bases match TRBD2. Germline trimming cut 3 bases from V and 2 bases from J; bases unmatched to any gene: 9. Germline V gene data show CDR1 as KGHSH and CDR2 as LQKENI. The CDR3 is 16 amino acids. CDR3 loop: CASSPTLQAGQETQYF. The CDR3 DNA is TGTGCCAGCTCACCTACACTGCAAGCGGGGCAAGAGACCCAGTACTTC.

The V gene is TRBV9, the J gene TRBJ2-7; tentatively, D is TRBD2 (6 bases). V was trimmed by 4 bases and J by 0 bases, leaving 11 bases between them. The CDR3 totals 14 residues. CDR1 and CDR2 (germline): SGDLS, YYNGEE. The CDR3 DNA reads TGTGCCAGCAGCACGAGCGGGCTCTCCTACGAGCAGTACTTC. Encoded protein: CASSTSGLSYEQYF.

This chain links TRBV7-9 with TRBJ1-2; maybe TRBD1 (5 bases). V was pared by 4 bases and J by 1 base, with 10 bases between. This CDR3 spans 14 amino acids. Germline assignment: CDR1 SEHNR and CDR2 FQNEAQ (reference sequence). The CDR3 here is CASSYLTVNYGYTF. CDR3 nucleotide sequence: TGTGCCAGCAGCTATCTGACAGTTAACTATGGCTACACCTTC.